These 30 T cell receptor beta chains share one sample of origin, sequenced in a study of T cell responses to AZD1222 COVID-19 vaccine (TCRdb year 2021). The time point label on this specimen signifies: baseline before first vaccination. Libraries were built with the immunoSEQ multiplex PCR assay. This is the immuneACCESS table as TCRdb keeps it, with only in-frame sequences that have V and J called. A part of the clones is gone; compared with another copy, unresolved V genes explain less than half, and the rest is unexplained. The sample profile shows approximately 88,000 clones; about 72% of them were found once. The top ten hold around 21% of the sample. Sequences were derived from peripheral blood, sampled on day 0 of AZD1222 vaccination. These receptors came from an adult in good health.

This rearrangement joins TRBV10-3 to TRBJ1-2, with D hard to call. Deletions cut 0 bases from V and 8 bases from J, with 19 bases between. This CDR3 contains 16 residues. Germline values: CDR1 ENHRY, CDR2 SYGVKD. CDR3 residues: CAISESPNRRTQGYTF. In nucleotides, the CDR3 is TGTGCCATCAGTGAGTCACCGAATAGGAGAACTCAAGGCTACACCTTC.

The CDR3 DNA reads TGTGCCAGCAGACAGGGGAACTCCTACGAGCAGTACTTC. This codes for CASRQGNSYEQYF. The chain joins TRBV19 to TRBJ2-7; 8 nucleotides line up with TRBD1. Unmatched junction bases numbered 4, after V lost 9 bases and J lost 0 bases. CDR3 length equals 13 residues. Germline lookup yields CDR1 LNHDA and CDR2 SQIVND (reference sequence).

The chain recombines TRBV18 with TRBJ1-2; 7 positions match TRBD1. Germline V gene sequence: CDR1 KGHSH, CDR2 LQKENI. Trimming at V came to 3 bases and at J to 8 bases, leaving 6 bases not matched to a gene. CDR3 length equals 13 residues. The CDR3 nucleotides read TGTGCCAGCTCACCTCGACAGGGCAGAGGCTACACCTTC. It codes for CASSPRQGRGYTF. Variable domain in full (rest from reference TRBV18 and TRBJ1-2): NAGVMQNPRHLVRRRGQEARLRCSPMKGHSHVYWYRQLPEEGLKFMVYLQKENIIDESGMPKERFSAEFPKEGPSILRIQQVVRGDSAAYFCASSPRQGRGYTFGSGTRLTVV.

The genes are TRBV11-1 and TRBJ1-1; D is uncertain. Germline lookup yields CDR1 SGHAT and CDR2 FQDESV (reference sequence). This CDR3 is built from 16 residues. The germline V and J ends were trimmed by 5 bases and 1 base, with 17 bases remaining between them. CDR3 sequence (DNA): TGTGCCAGCAGCCTACAACCGACCCCTTCGAACACTGAAGCTTTCTTT. Translating gives CASSLQPTPSNTEAFF. Using reference TRBV11-1 and TRBJ1-1 for the parts outside the CDR3, the full variable domain is EAEVAQSPRYKITEKSQAVAFWCDPISGHATLYWYRQILGQGPELLVQFQDESVVDDSQLPKDRFSAERLKGVDSTLKIQPAELGDSAMYLCASSLQPTPSNTEAFFGQGTRLTVV.

Only a few counts were recorded for this clone. V is TRBV9 and J is TRBJ1-4; D gene unclear. The CDR3 loop spans 16 amino acids. From germline, CDR1 is SGDLS and CDR2 YYNGEE. With 0 bases removed from V and 0 bases from J, the gap between germline ends came to 9 bases. The CDR3 spells CASSVGAAATNEKLFF. CDR3 in DNA: TGTGCCAGCAGCGTAGGAGCGGCAGCAACTAATGAAAAACTGTTTTTT.

The chain uses TRBV28 and TRBJ1-5; D gene uncertain. There are 15 residues in the CDR3. Trimming took 4 bases from V and 5 from J, leaving 15 bases between them. CDR1 and CDR2 (germline): MDHEN, SYDVKM. CDR3 protein: CASSSLDPWDQPQHF. CDR3 nucleotides: TGTGCCAGCAGTTCCCTGGACCCTTGGGATCAGCCCCAGCATTTT.

This clone was detected only a few times. The V gene is TRBV6-5, the J gene TRBJ1-2; D is ambiguous. V was trimmed by 1 base and J by 4 bases, leaving 7 bases between them. This CDR3 contains 13 residues. The V gene's germline CDR1 is MNHEY and CDR2 SVGAGI. CDR3 protein: CASSYFGSYGYTF. In DNA, the CDR3 is TGTGCCAGCAGTTACTTCGGGAGCTATGGCTACACCTTC.

This chain links TRBV27 with TRBJ1-5; D gene unclear. Trimming left V 6 bases short and J 6 bases short, with 12 bases between. The CDR3 consists of 13 residues. From germline, CDR1 is MNHEY and CDR2 SMNVEV (reference sequence). DNA of the CDR3: TGTGCCAGCAGAGAGGGCTTAGGTCAGCCCCAGCATTTT. Amino acids: CASREGLGQPQHF.

The chain links TRBV10-3 to TRBJ2-7; 10 bases fit TRBD1. The germline gives CDR1 ENHRY, CDR2 SYGVKD. V shed 4 bases and J 3 bases; nucleotides not matched to a gene: 3. The CDR3 length is 14 residues. This CDR3 is CAISAGTGVYEQYF. CDR3 bases: TGTGCCATCAGTGCCGGGACAGGGGTCTACGAGCAGTACTTC.

V and J are TRBV4-3 and TRBJ1-6; possible D gene TRBD1, 6 bases. Germline V gene lookup returns CDR1 LGHNA and CDR2 YSLEER. V dropped 3 bases and J dropped 4 bases, with 13 bases sitting between them. This CDR3 has 16 residues. The CDR3 nucleotides read TGCGCCAGCAGCCAGAACCGGGGGCTTTATAATTCACCCCTCCACTTT. Protein sequence: CASSQNRGLYNSPLHF.

This rearrangement joins TRBV10-3 to TRBJ2-1, with a possible D match to TRBD2 (6 bases). CDR3 length: 13 residues. Germline V gene sequence: CDR1 ENHRY, CDR2 SYGVKD. V was shortened by 10 bases and J by 1 base, with 11 bases between the two germline ends. CDR3 amino acids: CATGSASYNEQFF. The CDR3 bases are TGTGCCACCGGGAGCGCGTCCTACAATGAGCAGTTCTTC.

Only a few counts were recorded for this clone. The J gene is TRBJ1-2, the V gene TRBV10-2; 9 bases are shared with TRBD1. The CDR3 consists of 15 residues. Germline V gene data show CDR1 as WSHSY and CDR2 as SAAADI. V lost 5 bases and J lost 3; bases outside the gene matches: 7. CDR3 in amino acids: CASSHQGQGDYGYTF. The CDR3 DNA reads as TGCGCCAGCAGTCATCAGGGACAGGGAGACTATGGCTACACCTTC.

The rearrangement uses TRBV5-8 and TRBJ2-7, with TRBD1 identical over 10 bases. In germline, CDR1 is SGHTS, CDR2 YDEGEE. V dropped 5 bases and J dropped 4; count of bases not matched to a gene: 12. CDR3 length: 16 amino acids. As DNA, the CDR3 is TGTGCCAGCAGACTTTGGGGGGGACAGGGGATTTACGAGCAGTACTTC. It is translated as CASRLWGGQGIYEQYF.

The table lists this clone with a count of one. This chain connects TRBV11-3 to TRBJ1-2; possible D gene TRBD1, 6 bases. The CDR3 spans 14 residues. Trimming removed 5 bases at V and 2 bases at J, with 12 bases between. CDR1 SGHNT and CDR2 YENEEA come from the germline V gene. CDR3 residues: CASSPGQQNYGYTF. CDR3 nucleotides: TGTGCCAGCAGCCCCGGACAGCAGAACTATGGCTACACCTTC.

The chain is built from TRBV12-5 and TRBJ1-1; D is unresolved. Trimming pared 5 bases from V and 0 bases from J, leaving 19 bases between. The germline V gene encodes CDR1 LGHNT and CDR2 FRNRAP. This CDR3 is built from 17 residues. The CDR3 is CASGPLSEEQMNTEAFF. The CDR3 coding sequence is TGTGCTAGTGGTCCCCTCAGCGAGGAGCAGATGAACACTGAAGCTTTCTTT.

V usage is TRBV11-2 and J usage is TRBJ2-2; 8 nucleotides match TRBD2. Germline V gene lookup returns CDR1 SGHAT and CDR2 FQNNGV. V shed 1 base and J 6 bases; nucleotides not matched to a gene: 7. The CDR3 consists of 16 residues. The CDR3 here is CASSLGPAGVAGELFF. Here the CDR3 DNA reads TGTGCCAGCAGCTTAGGTCCAGCGGGAGTGGCCGGGGAGCTGTTTTTT.

The rearrangement links TRBV7-2 to TRBJ1-4, with D perhaps TRBD1 (5 bases). V lost 5 bases and J lost 8, with 12 bases in between. The CDR3 contains 13 residues. The germline V gene has CDR1 SGHTA and CDR2 FQGNSA. The CDR3 coding sequence is TGTGCCAGCAGCGCGGAGGGGCGAGAAAAACTGTTTTTT. This codes for CASSAEGREKLFF.

CDR3 sequence reads: CAWGTGGGETQYF. The CDR3 region has the DNA TGTGCCTGGGGGACGGGTGGAGGGGAGACCCAGTACTTC. This chain joins TRBV30 and TRBJ2-5, with D tentatively TRBD2 (6 bases). Trimming left V 5 bases short and J 5 bases short, with 15 bases between. The CDR3 has 13 residues. Germline CDR1 is GTSNPN and CDR2 is SVGIG (reference sequence).

The V call is TRBV3-1 (or the pseudogene TRBV3-2), the J call TRBJ1-3, with D possibly matching TRBD1 (5 bases). Trimming removed 1 base at V and 4 bases at J, with 8 bases between. The CDR3 totals 14 residues. The germline V gene encodes CDR1 LGHDT and CDR2 YNNKEL (reference sequence). Here the CDR3 reads CASSQGQRGNTIYF. The DNA for the CDR3 is TGTGCCAGCAGCCAAGGACAGAGAGGAAACACCATATATTTT.

CDR3 sequence reads: CASSTQGARGNTIYF. The CDR3 DNA reads TGCGCCAGCAGCACCCAGGGGGCGAGAGGAAACACCATATATTTT. The chain recombines TRBV5-1 with TRBJ1-3; 8 positions match TRBD1. This CDR3 is 15 amino acids long. The ends lost 4 bases at V and 4 bases at J; junction bases unmatched: 7. The germline gives CDR1 SGHRS, CDR2 YFSETQ.

V and J are TRBV5-1 and TRBJ2-3; 9 bases line up with TRBD1. Trimming took 0 bases from V and 10 from J; bases not matched to a gene: 6. Germline V gene data show CDR1 as SGHRS and CDR2 as YFSETQ. The CDR3 length is 14 residues. CDR3 residues: CASSLEGQGTAQYF. CDR3 DNA sequence: TGCGCCAGCAGCTTGGAAGGACAGGGGACGGCGCAGTATTTT.

J is TRBJ2-5 and V is TRBV6-5; 9 nucleotides line up with TRBD2. With 0 bases clipped from V and 5 bases from J, the junction kept 7 bases outside the gene matches. Germline V lookup: CDR1 MNHEY, CDR2 SVGAGI. This CDR3 is 16 amino acids long. In DNA, the CDR3 is TGTGCCAGCAGTTACTCGTTTAGCGGGAGATCCGAGACCCAGTACTTC. It encodes CASSYSFSGRSETQYF.

The rearrangement links TRBV27 to TRBJ2-3; 7 bases are a match to TRBD2. The length of the CDR3 is 16 residues. V trimming: 5 bases; J trimming: 2 bases; junction bases outside the gene matches: 10. Germline-derived CDR1 and CDR2 are MNHEY and SMNVEV (reference sequence). CDR3 in DNA: TGTGCCAGCAGTAACCTTGGGGGAGGGAACACAGATACGCAGTATTTT. This encodes CASSNLGGGNTDTQYF.

The chain links TRBV4-2 to TRBJ2-2, with TRBD2 matching 11 bases. J lost 2 bases, V lost 3 bases, and 2 bases had no gene match. Germline CDR1 LGHNA, CDR2 YNFKEQ. This CDR3 has 16 amino acids. CDR3 in amino acids: CASSQGTSGNTGELFF. The CDR3 DNA sequence: TGTGCCAGCAGCCAGGGGACTAGCGGTAACACCGGGGAGCTGTTTTTT.

The CDR3 DNA follows: TGTGCCAGCAGCTCCCACACAGGGAGGTCTGGAAACACCATATATTTT. Its protein is CASSSHTGRSGNTIYF. The chain recombines TRBV7-6 with TRBJ1-3; weak D call: TRBD1 (6 bases). Germline V gene data show CDR1 as SGHVS and CDR2 as FNYEAQ. V gave up 4 bases and J gave up 1 base, with 14 bases separating them. The CDR3 extends over 16 amino acids.

The genes are TRBV5-1 and TRBJ2-1; 9 bases line up with TRBD1. CDR1 and CDR2 (germline): SGHRS, YFSETQ. Losses at the gene ends were 0 bases for V and 6 bases for J; bases not matched to a gene: 4. The CDR3 spans 15 residues. The CDR3 protein is CASSLEGTGFNEQFF. The CDR3, as DNA: TGCGCCAGCAGCTTGGAGGGGACAGGGTTCAATGAGCAGTTCTTC.

The chain recombines TRBV5-8 with TRBJ1-2; 7 bases map to TRBD1. The V gene's germline CDR1 is SGHTS and CDR2 YDEGEE. With 2 bases clipped from V and 0 bases from J, the junction kept 4 bases outside the gene matches. This CDR3 region has 15 residues. The CDR3 DNA is TGTGCCAGCAGCTTCGGGACAGAACCTAACTATGGCTACACCTTC. Its translation is CASSFGTEPNYGYTF.

The chain carries TRBV6-6 and TRBJ1-2; no reliable D call. Germline V lookup: CDR1 MNHNY, CDR2 SVGAGI (reference sequence). The CDR3 length is 14 residues. Trimming stripped 0 bases from V and 7 bases from J, with 12 bases between. As DNA, the CDR3 is TGTGCCAGCAGTTACTCCTCGGGGTTCGGTGGCTACACCTTC. As protein: CASSYSSGFGGYTF.

This rearrangement joins TRBV11-2 to TRBJ2-7; no clear D. CDR1 is SGHAT and CDR2 is FQNNGV in the germline V gene. Trimming cost V 5 bases and J 6 bases, with 8 bases left between them. The CDR3 contains 11 residues. The DNA for the CDR3 is TGTGCCAGCAGCCTTTACGCCGAGCAGTACTTC. It is translated as CASSLYAEQYF.

This clone was recorded only once. This chain uses TRBV4-1 with TRBJ2-1; D is perhaps TRBD1 or TRBD2 (5 bases each). The germline V gene encodes CDR1 MGHRA and CDR2 YSYEKL. The V end lost 3 bases, the J end lost 4 bases, and 16 bases lay between the germline ends. This CDR3 comprises 16 residues. In DNA, the CDR3 is TGCGCCAGCAGCCAGACCGGGACCCGCCTATACAATGAGCAGTTCTTC. Amino acid sequence: CASSQTGTRLYNEQFF.